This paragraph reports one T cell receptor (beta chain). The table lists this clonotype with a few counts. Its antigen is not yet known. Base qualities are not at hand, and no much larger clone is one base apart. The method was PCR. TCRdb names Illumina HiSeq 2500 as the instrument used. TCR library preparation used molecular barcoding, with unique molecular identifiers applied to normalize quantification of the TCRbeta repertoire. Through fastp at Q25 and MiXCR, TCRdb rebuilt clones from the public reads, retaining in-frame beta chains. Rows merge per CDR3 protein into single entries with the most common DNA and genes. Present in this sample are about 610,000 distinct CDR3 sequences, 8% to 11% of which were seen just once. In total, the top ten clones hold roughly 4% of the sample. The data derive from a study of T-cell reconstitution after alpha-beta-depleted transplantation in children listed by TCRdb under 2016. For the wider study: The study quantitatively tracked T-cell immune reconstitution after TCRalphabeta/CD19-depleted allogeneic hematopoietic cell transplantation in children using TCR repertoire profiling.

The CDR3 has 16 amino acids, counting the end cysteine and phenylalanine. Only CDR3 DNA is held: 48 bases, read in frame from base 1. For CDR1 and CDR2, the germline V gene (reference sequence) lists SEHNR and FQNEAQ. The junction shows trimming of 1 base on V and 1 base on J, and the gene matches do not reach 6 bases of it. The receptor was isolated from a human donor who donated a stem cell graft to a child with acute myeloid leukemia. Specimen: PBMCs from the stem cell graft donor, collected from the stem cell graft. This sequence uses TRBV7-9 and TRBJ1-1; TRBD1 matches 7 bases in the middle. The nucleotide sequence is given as TGTGCCAGCAGCTTAGTACAGGGGACTCGGAACACTGAAGCTTTCTTT. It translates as CASSLVQGTRNTEAFF.